This is a list of T cell receptor beta chains from one sample in a study of response to subunit inactivated influenza vaccine. TCRdb re-analysed the RT-PCR reads in MiXCR, keeping a single row per CDR3 protein. The table has some 850,000 distinct CDR3 sequences, approximately 18% seen once. Sequences were derived from PBMCs from blood, sampled more than 4 days after vaccination. These receptor sequences come from a man aged 50 to 59 who received an inactivated influenza vaccine. CDR3s include the opening cysteine and the closing phenylalanine or tryptophan. The order of the fields is J gene, V gene, CDR3 protein.

j_gene: TRBJ2-7
v_gene: TRBV20-1
CDR3aa: CSASPARDSYEQYF

j_gene: TRBJ1-4
v_gene: TRBV12-3/TRBV12-4
CDR3aa: CASRQGGTEKLFF

j_gene: TRBJ1-1
v_gene: TRBV4-1
CDR3aa: CASSQKQGGTEAFF

j_gene: TRBJ1-2
v_gene: TRBV20-1
CDR3aa: CSAWDRATYGYTF

j_gene: TRBJ2-7
v_gene: TRBV20-1
CDR3aa: CSAVHWGSSYEQYF

j_gene: TRBJ2-1
v_gene: TRBV5-1
CDR3aa: CASSLRTGGIDNEQFF

j_gene: TRBJ2-2
v_gene: TRBV5-1
CDR3aa: CASSLAIITGELFF

j_gene: TRBJ2-1
v_gene: TRBV20-1
CDR3aa: CRARSGGDLYNEQFF

j_gene: TRBJ2-2
v_gene: TRBV20-1
CDR3aa: CSARNTRAGANTGELFF

j_gene: TRBJ2-1
v_gene: TRBV7-9
CDR3aa: CASSLAPAVGSNNEQFF

j_gene: TRBJ2-1
v_gene: TRBV12-3/TRBV12-4
CDR3aa: CASVLEAGQGYEQFF

j_gene: TRBJ2-3
v_gene: TRBV6-1
CDR3aa: CGTRGASADTQYF

j_gene: TRBJ2-5
v_gene: TRBV7-9
CDR3aa: CASSLGPGVVETQYF

j_gene: TRBJ1-6
v_gene: TRBV20-1
CDR3aa: CSASGDIYSYNSPLHF

j_gene: TRBJ2-7
v_gene: TRBV9
CDR3aa: CASSVAVLGDEQYF

j_gene: TRBJ2-3
v_gene: TRBV4-2
CDR3aa: CASSRFGTSGGADTDTQYF

j_gene: TRBJ2-2
v_gene: TRBV6-5
CDR3aa: CASSQSGSPGELFF

j_gene: TRBJ2-5
v_gene: TRBV20-1
CDR3aa: CSAIPGGNQETQYF

j_gene: TRBJ2-2
v_gene: TRBV5-1
CDR3aa: CASSGTQATTGELFF

j_gene: TRBJ1-1
v_gene: TRBV12-3/TRBV12-4
CDR3aa: CASSFGGYGTEAFF